This T cell receptor beta chain was recorded in a study of T cell repertoires in cytomegalovirus infection. Study information: It can be stated that public TCR beta signatures indicated CMV infection as well as a matching HLA type.

Broader study findings: Within the response measured ex vivo, HLA-C-restricted CMV-specific TCR beta clonotypes were dominant. Carriers of CMV and the relevant HLA type were discriminated by public TCR beta frequency.

CDR1 is LGHDT and CDR2 is YNNKEL in the germline V gene (reference sequence). The CDR3 has 15 residues. V was pared by 4 bases and J by 3 bases, with 13 bases between. TCRdb passed the reads through MiXCR, listing each CDR3 protein once. The sample has 160,000 or so distinct CDR3 sequences, around 22% seen once. Points on this clonotype: Its antigen is unknown.

The chain carries TRBV3-1 and TRBJ2-1; weak D call: TRBD2 (6 bases). Sequencing was carried out using PBMCs. The sequence was collected from a human donor in good health (CMV status not recorded). Some clones in this sample may be carry-over from other donors' samples. CDR3 sequence: CASSRPLTSYNEQFF. The CDR3 DNA follows: TGTGCCAGCAGCCGTCCACTGACTAGCTACAATGAGCAGTTCTTC.